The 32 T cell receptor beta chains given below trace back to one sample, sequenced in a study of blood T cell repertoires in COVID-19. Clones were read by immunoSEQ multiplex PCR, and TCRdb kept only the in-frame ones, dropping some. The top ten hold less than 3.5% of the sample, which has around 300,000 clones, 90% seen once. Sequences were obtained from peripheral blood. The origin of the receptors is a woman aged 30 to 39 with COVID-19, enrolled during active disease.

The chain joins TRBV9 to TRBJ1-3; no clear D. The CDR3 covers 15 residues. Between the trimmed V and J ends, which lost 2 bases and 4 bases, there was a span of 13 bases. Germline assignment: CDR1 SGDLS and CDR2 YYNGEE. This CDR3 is CASSVDGRGGNTIYF. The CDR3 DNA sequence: TGTGCCAGCAGCGTCGACGGGCGCGGGGGAAACACCATATATTTT.

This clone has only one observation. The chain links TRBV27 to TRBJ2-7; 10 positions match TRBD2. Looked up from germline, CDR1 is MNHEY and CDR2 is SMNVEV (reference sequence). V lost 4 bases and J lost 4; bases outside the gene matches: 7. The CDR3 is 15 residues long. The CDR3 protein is CASSYQAGGPYEQYF. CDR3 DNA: TGTGCCAGCAGTTACCAAGCGGGAGGGCCGTACGAGCAGTACTTC.

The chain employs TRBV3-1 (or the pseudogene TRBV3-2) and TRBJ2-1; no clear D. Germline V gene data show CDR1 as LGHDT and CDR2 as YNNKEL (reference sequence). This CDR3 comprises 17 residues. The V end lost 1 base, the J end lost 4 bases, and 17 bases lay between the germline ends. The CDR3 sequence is CASSQAMAGLFYNEQFF. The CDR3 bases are TGTGCCAGCAGCCAAGCGATGGCAGGTCTCTTTTACAATGAGCAGTTCTTC.

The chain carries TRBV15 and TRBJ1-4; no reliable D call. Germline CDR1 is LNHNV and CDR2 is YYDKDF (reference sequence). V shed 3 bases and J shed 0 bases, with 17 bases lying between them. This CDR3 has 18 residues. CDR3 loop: CATSSGRTAVSTNEKLFF. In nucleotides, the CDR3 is TGTGCCACCAGCAGTGGGAGAACCGCGGTTTCAACTAATGAAAAACTGTTTTTT.

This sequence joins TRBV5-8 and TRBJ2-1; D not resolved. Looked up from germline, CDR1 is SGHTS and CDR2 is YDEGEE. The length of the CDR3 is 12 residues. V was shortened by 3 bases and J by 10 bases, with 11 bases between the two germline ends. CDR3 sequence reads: CASSSGLLEQFF. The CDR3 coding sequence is TGTGCCAGCAGCTCCGGTTTACTAGAGCAGTTCTTC.

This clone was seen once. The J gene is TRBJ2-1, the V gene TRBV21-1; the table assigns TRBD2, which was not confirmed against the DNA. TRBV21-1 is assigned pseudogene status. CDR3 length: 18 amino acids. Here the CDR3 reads CASSKGRGTSGYWDEQFF. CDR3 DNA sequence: TGTGCCAGCAGCAAAGGGCGAGGGACTAGCGGCTATTGGGATGAGCAGTTCTTC.

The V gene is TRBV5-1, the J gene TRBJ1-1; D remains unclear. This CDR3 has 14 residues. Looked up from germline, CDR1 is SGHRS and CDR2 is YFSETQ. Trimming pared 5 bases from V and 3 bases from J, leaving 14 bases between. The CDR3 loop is CASRSGGLDTEAFF. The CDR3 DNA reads TGCGCCAGCAGGTCGGGAGGCTTGGACACTGAAGCTTTCTTT.

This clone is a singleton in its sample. This chain's CDR3 is CASSSPALGSSYNEQFF. The CDR3 DNA follows: TGTGCCAGCAGTTCGCCGGCACTAGGGAGCTCCTACAATGAGCAGTTCTTC. The V and J genes are TRBV28 and TRBJ2-1; a possible D gene is TRBD2 (5 bases). The germline V and J ends were trimmed by 4 bases and 0 bases, with 16 bases remaining between them. Per germline, CDR1 MDHEN and CDR2 SYDVKM. The CDR3 is 17 amino acids.

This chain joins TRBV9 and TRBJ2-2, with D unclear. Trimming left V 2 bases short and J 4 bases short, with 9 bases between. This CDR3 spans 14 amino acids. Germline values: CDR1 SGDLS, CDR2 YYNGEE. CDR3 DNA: TGTGCCAGCAGCGTTAGAGGCGGCACCGGGGAGCTGTTTTTT. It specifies CASSVRGGTGELFF.

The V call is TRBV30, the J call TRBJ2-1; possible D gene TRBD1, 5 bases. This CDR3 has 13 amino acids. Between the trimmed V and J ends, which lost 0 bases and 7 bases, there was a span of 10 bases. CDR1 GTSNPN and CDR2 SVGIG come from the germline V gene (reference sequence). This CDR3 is CAWSVDSTNEQFF. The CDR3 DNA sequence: TGTGCCTGGAGTGTTGACAGCACAAATGAGCAGTTCTTC.

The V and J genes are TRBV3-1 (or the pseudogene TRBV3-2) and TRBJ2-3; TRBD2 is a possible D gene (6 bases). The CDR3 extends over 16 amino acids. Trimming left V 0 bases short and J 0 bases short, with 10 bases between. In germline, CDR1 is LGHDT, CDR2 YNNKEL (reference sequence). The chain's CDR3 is CASSQDPGTSTDTQYF. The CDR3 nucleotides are TGTGCCAGCAGCCAAGACCCCGGGACTAGCACAGATACGCAGTATTTT.

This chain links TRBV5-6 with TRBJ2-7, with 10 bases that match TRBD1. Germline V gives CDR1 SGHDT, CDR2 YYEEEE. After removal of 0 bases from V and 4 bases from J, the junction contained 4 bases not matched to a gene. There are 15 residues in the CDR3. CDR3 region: CASSLVGTGAYEQYF. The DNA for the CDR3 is TGTGCCAGCAGCTTGGTTGGGACAGGGGCTTACGAGCAGTACTTC.

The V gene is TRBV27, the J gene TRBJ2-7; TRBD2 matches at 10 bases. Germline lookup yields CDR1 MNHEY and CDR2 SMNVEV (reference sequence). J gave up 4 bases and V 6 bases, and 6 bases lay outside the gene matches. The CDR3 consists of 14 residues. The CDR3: CASSPGLAVYEQYF. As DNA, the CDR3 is TGTGCCAGCAGCCCAGGACTAGCGGTTTACGAGCAGTACTTC.

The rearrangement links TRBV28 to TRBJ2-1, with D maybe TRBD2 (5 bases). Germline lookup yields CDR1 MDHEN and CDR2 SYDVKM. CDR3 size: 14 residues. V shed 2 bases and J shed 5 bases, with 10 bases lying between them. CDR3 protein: CASSLLALDNEQFF. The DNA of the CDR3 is TGTGCCAGCAGTTTACTAGCTTTAGACAATGAGCAGTTCTTC.

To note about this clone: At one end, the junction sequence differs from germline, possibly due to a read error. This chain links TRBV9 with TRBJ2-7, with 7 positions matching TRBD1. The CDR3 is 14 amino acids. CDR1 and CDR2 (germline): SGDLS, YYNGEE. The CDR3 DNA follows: TGTGCCAGCAGCGTCGACGGACAGGTCGCTCCCCAATCCTTC. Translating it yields CASSVDGQVAPQSF. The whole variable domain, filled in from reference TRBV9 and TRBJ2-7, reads DSGVTQTPKHLITATGQRVTLRCSPRSGDLSVYWYQQSLDQGLQFLIQYYNGEERAKGNILERFSAQQFPDLHSELNLSSLELGDSALYFCASSVDGQVAPQSFGPGTRLTVT.

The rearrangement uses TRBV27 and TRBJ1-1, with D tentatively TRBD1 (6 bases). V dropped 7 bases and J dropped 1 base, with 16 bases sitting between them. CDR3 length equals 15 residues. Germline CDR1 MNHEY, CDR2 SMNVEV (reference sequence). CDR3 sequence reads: CASTPQGMGNTEAFF. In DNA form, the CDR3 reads TGTGCCAGCACCCCGCAGGGGATGGGGAACACTGAAGCTTTCTTT.

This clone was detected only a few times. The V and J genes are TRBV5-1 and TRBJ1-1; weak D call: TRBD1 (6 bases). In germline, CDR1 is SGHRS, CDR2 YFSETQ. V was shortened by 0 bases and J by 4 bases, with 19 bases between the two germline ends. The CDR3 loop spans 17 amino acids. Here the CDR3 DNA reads TGCGCCAGCAGCTTGGATTGGGCAGGGGCTGGAGGCACTGAAGCTTTCTTT. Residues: CASSLDWAGAGGTEAFF.

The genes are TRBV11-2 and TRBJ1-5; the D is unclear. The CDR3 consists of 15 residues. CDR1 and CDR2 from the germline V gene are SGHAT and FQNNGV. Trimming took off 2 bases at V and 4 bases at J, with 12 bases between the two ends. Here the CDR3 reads CASSLSAAKNQPQHF. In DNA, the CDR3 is TGTGCCAGCAGCTTAAGTGCGGCAAAAAATCAGCCCCAGCATTTT.

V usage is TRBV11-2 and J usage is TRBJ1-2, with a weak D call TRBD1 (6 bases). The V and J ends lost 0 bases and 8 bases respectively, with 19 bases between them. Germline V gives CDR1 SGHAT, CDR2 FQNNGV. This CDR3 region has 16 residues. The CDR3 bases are TGTGCCAGCAGCTTAGACCAGGAAACAGGGTTGCGCGGCTACACCTTC. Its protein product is CASSLDQETGLRGYTF.

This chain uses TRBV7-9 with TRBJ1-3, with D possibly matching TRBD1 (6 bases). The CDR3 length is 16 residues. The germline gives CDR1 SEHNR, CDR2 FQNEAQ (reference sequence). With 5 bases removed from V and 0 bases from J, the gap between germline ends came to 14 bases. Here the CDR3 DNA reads TGTGCCAGCAGCCCCGCCGGACAGTTCTCTGGAAACACCATATATTTT. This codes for CASSPAGQFSGNTIYF.

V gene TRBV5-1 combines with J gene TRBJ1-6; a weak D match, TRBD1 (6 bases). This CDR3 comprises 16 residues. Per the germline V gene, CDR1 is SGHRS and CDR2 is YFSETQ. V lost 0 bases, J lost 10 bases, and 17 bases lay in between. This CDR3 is CASSLDRVKAGSPLHF. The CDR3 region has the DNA TGCGCCAGCAGCTTGGACAGGGTTAAGGCTGGCTCACCCCTCCACTTT.

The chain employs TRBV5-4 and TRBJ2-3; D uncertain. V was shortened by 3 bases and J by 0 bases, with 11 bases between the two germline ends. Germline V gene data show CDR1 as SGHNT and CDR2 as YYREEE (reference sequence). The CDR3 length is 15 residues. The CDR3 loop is CASSSAKLSTDTQYF. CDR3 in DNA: TGTGCCAGCAGCTCCGCGAAGTTGAGCACAGATACGCAGTATTTT.

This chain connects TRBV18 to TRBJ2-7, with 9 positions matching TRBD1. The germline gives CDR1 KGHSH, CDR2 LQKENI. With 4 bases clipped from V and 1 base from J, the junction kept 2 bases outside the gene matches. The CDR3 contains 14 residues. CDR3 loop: CASSQGQGSYEQYF. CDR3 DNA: TGTGCCAGCTCACAGGGACAGGGTTCCTACGAGCAGTACTTC. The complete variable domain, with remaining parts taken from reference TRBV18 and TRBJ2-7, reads NAGVMQNPRHLVRRRGQEARLRCSPMKGHSHVYWYRQLPEEGLKFMVYLQKENIIDESGMPKERFSAEFPKEGPSILRIQQVVRGDSAAYFCASSQGQGSYEQYFGPGTRLTVT.

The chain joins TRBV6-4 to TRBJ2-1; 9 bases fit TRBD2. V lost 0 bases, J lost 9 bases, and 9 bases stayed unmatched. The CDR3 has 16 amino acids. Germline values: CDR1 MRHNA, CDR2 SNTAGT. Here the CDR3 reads CASSDSKVAGVSEQFF. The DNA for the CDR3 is TGTGCCAGCAGTGACTCGAAGGTAGCGGGAGTGAGTGAGCAGTTCTTC.

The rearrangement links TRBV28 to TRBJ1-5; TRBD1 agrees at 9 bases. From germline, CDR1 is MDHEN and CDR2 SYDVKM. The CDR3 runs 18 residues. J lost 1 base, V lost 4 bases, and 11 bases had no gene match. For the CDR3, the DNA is TGTGCCAGCAGTTCCCCCCTAGACAGGGGGGGGAGCAATCAGCCCCAGCATTTT. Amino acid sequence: CASSSPLDRGGSNQPQHF.

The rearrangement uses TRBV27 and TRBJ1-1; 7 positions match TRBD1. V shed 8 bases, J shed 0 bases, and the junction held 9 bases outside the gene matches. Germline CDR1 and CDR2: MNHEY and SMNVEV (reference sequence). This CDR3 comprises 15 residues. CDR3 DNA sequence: TGTGCCAGCCTCCCGGACAGGCCCATGAACACTGAAGCTTTCTTT. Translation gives CASLPDRPMNTEAFF.

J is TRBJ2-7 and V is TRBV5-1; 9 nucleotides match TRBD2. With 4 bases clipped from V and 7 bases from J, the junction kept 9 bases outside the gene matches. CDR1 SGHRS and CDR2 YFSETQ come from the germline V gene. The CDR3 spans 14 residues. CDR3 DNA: TGCGCCAGCAGCGCAACCGGGACTAGCAGTGAGCAGTACTTC. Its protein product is CASSATGTSSEQYF.

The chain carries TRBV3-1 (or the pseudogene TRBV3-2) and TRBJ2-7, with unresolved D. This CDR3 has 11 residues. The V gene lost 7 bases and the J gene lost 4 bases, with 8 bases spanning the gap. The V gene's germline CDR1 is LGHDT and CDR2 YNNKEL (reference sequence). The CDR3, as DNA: TGTGCCAGCACATCCGGTTACGAGCAGTACTTC. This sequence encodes CASTSGYEQYF.

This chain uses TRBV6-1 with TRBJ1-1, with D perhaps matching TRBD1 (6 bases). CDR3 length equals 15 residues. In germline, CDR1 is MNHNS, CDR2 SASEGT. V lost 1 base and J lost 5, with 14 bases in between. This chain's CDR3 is CASSEDVQGWTEAFF. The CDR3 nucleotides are TGTGCCAGCAGTGAAGATGTCCAGGGGTGGACTGAAGCTTTCTTT.

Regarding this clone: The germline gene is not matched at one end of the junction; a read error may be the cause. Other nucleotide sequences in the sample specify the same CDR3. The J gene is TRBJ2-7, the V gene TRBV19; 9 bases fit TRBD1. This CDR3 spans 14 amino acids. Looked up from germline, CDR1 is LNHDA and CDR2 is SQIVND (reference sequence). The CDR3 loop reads CASSISGTGLEQYF. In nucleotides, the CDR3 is TGTGCTAGTAGTATTTCGGGGACAGGGCTCGAGCAGTACTTC.

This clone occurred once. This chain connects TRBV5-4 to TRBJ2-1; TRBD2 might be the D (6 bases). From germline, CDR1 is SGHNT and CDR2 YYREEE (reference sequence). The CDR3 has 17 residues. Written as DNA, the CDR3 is TGTGTCATTACCAACGGAGGAGGGCCAATCTCAAACAATGAGCAGTTCTTC. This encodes CVITNGGGPISNNEQFF.

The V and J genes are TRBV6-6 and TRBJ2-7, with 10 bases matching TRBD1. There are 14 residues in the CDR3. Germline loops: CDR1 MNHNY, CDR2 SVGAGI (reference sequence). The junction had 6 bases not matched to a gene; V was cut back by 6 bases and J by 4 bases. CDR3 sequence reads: CASRRRDRGYEQYF. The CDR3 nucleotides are TGTGCCAGCAGGCGCCGGGACAGGGGTTACGAGCAGTACTTC.